The 2 T cell receptor beta chains given below trace back to one sample, sequenced in a study of T cells in Graves' hyperthyroidism and ophthalmopathy. RNA transcripts provided the source from which TCR beta CDR3 regions were amplified. During a first-round RT-PCR of the TCR CDR3, the HTBI primer set was used. Each CDR3 protein is one row after TCRdb ran MiXCR on the multiplex PCR reads. In the table there are about 300,000 distinct CDR3 sequences, roughly 20% of which are singletons. Sequencing was carried out using blood. The receptors stem from a man in his forties or fifties with Graves' ophthalmopathy.

This clonotype turned up a few times. The chain employs TRBV7-9 and TRBJ2-2; TRBD1 agrees at 7 bases. CDR1 is SEHNR, CDR2 FQNEAQ, per germline (reference sequence). With V trimmed by 5 bases and J by 4 bases, 7 bases remained unmatched. This CDR3 is built from 15 residues. The CDR3 loop reads CASSMTGLVTGELFF. As DNA, the CDR3 is TGTGCCAGCAGCATGACAGGGTTGGTCACCGGGGAGCTGTTTTTT.

This clonotype appeared many times. The chain joins TRBV5-1 to TRBJ1-5; D possibly corresponds to TRBD1 (6 bases). In germline, CDR1 is SGHRS, CDR2 YFSETQ. V lost 0 bases and J 11 bases, leaving 12 bases between the germline ends. The CDR3 sequence is 13 residues long. The chain's CDR3 is CASSLETGKTQHF. For the CDR3, the DNA is TGCGCCAGCAGCTTGGAGACAGGCAAGACCCAGCATTTT.